The 26 T cell receptor beta chains below were found in one sample sequenced in a study of blood T cell repertoires in COVID-19. The assay was immunoSEQ multiplex PCR, and TCRdb's table has in-frame clones only and misses some. The table lists 150,000 to 200,000 clones, around nine tenths of them singletons. Sequencing was done on a sample of peripheral blood. The origin of the receptors is a man aged 18-30 years with active or convalescent COVID-19.

The chain links TRBV7-3 to TRBJ2-3; 11 nucleotides align to TRBD1. This CDR3 has 15 residues. Trimming took 5 bases from V and 4 from J; bases not matched to a gene: 5. Per the germline V gene, CDR1 is SGHTA and CDR2 is FQGTGA. CDR3 coding DNA: TGTGCCAGCAGCACCCGGACAGGGGGCGCAGATACGCAGTATTTT. It is translated as CASSTRTGGADTQYF.

This clone was detected only a few times. The chain recombines TRBV7-9 with TRBJ2-2; 9 bases line up with TRBD2. Trimming cost V 4 bases and J 1 base; bases outside gene matches: 1. This CDR3 spans 15 amino acids. Looked up from germline, CDR1 is SEHNR and CDR2 is FQNEAQ (reference sequence). CDR3 bases: TGTGCCAGCAGCTCGACTAGCGGGAACACCGGGGAGCTGTTTTTT. Its translation is CASSSTSGNTGELFF.

The chain carries TRBV3-1 (or the pseudogene TRBV3-2) and TRBJ1-5; D may be TRBD1 (5 bases). From germline, CDR1 is LGHDT and CDR2 YNNKEL (reference sequence). This CDR3 has 14 amino acids. The V end lost 1 base, the J end lost 5 bases, and 9 bases lay between the germline ends. In DNA form, the CDR3 reads TGTGCCAGCAGCCAAGCGGGGGGGTATCAGCCCCAGCATTTT. Its protein is CASSQAGGYQPQHF.

V and J are TRBV5-1 and TRBJ2-1, with D uncertain. The V end lost 2 bases, the J end lost 2 bases, and 8 bases lay between the germline ends. Germline CDR1 and CDR2: SGHRS and YFSETQ. This CDR3 region has 14 residues. CDR3 nucleotide sequence: TGCGCCAGCAGCTTCGAGGCCGCCTACAATGAGCAGTTCTTC. Protein: CASSFEAAYNEQFF.

The chain joins TRBV7-6 to TRBJ2-1; TRBD2 matches 12 bases. Germline V gene sequence: CDR1 SGHVS, CDR2 FNYEAQ. Unmatched junction bases numbered 10, after V lost 4 bases and J lost 0 bases. The CDR3 loop spans 19 amino acids. The CDR3 DNA reads as TGTGCCAGCAGCTCAGGACTAGCGGGGCCACTGAGCTCCTACAATGAGCAGTTCTTC. Translating it yields CASSSGLAGPLSSYNEQFF. Full variable domain (outside the CDR3, taken from reference TRBV7-6 and TRBJ2-1): GAGVSQSPRYKVTKRGQDVALRCDPISGHVSLYWYRQALGQGPEFLTYFNYEAQQDKSGLPNDRFSAERPEGSISTLTIQRTEQRDSAMYRCASSSGLAGPLSSYNEQFFGPGTRLTVL.

The V and J genes are TRBV5-1 and TRBJ1-3; 7 nucleotides match TRBD1. The germline V gene encodes CDR1 SGHRS and CDR2 YFSETQ. V gave up 4 bases and J gave up 3 bases; unmatched junction bases: 13. This CDR3 has 17 amino acids. The CDR3, as DNA: TGCGCCAGCAGCGTGCGACAGGGTGGTTATGGTGGAAACACCATATATTTT. Translation: CASSVRQGGYGGNTIYF.

The chain combines TRBV6-2 or TRBV6-3 with TRBJ2-2, with 11 bases that match TRBD2. The CDR3 has 20 amino acids. The V gene end was trimmed by 2 bases and the J gene end by 1 base; junction bases not matched to a gene: 12. The germline V gene has CDR1 MNHEY and CDR2 SVGEGT. The CDR3 region is CASSYIAGGPIRLNTGELFF. The CDR3, as DNA: TGTGCCAGCAGTTACATAGCGGGAGGGCCGATTCGGCTGAACACCGGGGAGCTGTTTTTT.

The chain has TRBV5-6 and TRBJ1-5; D ambiguous. Germline-derived CDR1 and CDR2 are SGHDT and YYEEEE. The V and J ends lost 1 base and 9 bases respectively, with 11 bases between them. The CDR3 extends over 13 amino acids. In nucleotides, the CDR3 is TGTGCCAGCAGCTTGTTGAGCTCGTCGCCCCAGCATTTT. It yields the protein CASSLLSSSPQHF. Full variable domain (remainder filled in from reference TRBV5-6 and TRBJ1-5): DAGVTQSPTHLIKTRGQQVTLRCSPKSGHDTVSWYQQALGQGPQFIFQYYEEEERQRGNFPDRFSGHQFPNYSSELNVNALLLGDSALYLCASSLLSSSPQHFGDGTRLSIL.

This chain connects TRBV21-1 to TRBJ1-1; the listed D gene, TRBD1, was not tested against the DNA. TRBV21-1 is described as a pseudogene. This CDR3 is 13 amino acids long. CDR3 amino acids: CASMTGPDTEAFF. The CDR3 DNA sequence: TGTGCCAGCATGACAGGGCCGGATACTGAAGCTTTCTTT.

This clone was recorded once. The chain uses TRBV5-4 and TRBJ1-2; D might be TRBD1 (5 bases). This CDR3 contains 15 residues. With 0 bases removed from V and 8 bases from J, the gap between germline ends came to 17 bases. In germline, CDR1 is SGHNT, CDR2 YYREEE (reference sequence). This chain's CDR3 is CASSLDLGLNRGYTF. In DNA, the CDR3 is TGTGCCAGCAGCTTGGATTTGGGACTAAACCGGGGCTACACCTTC.

This sequence joins TRBV18 and TRBJ1-6; D may be TRBD1 (6 bases). The V end lost 3 bases, the J end lost 8 bases, and 11 bases lay between the germline ends. Per the germline V gene, CDR1 is KGHSH and CDR2 is LQKENI. The CDR3 has 14 amino acids. CDR3 nucleotides: TGTGCCAGCTCACCGTCGGCAGGGGATTCACCCCTCCACTTT. Translation: CASSPSAGDSPLHF.

The count of this clone is one. This chain links TRBV4-3 with TRBJ2-2, with TRBD2 matching 11 bases. The CDR3 totals 17 residues. The germline V gene encodes CDR1 LGHNA and CDR2 YSLEER. J lost 5 bases, V lost 0 bases, and 5 bases had no gene match. CDR3 residues: CASSQDGLAGGTGELFF. The CDR3 DNA is TGCGCCAGCAGCCAAGATGGGCTAGCGGGAGGTACCGGGGAGCTGTTTTTT.

The chain links TRBV11-2 to TRBJ2-1; TRBD2 matches 10 bases. The CDR3 has 16 residues. V lost 4 bases and J lost 5; bases outside the gene matches: 8. Germline values: CDR1 SGHAT, CDR2 FQNNGV. The CDR3 bases are TGTGCCAGCAGCTCTTTCCTAGCGGGAGTAAACAATGAGCAGTTCTTC. This codes for CASSSFLAGVNNEQFF.

V is TRBV11-2 and J is TRBJ2-2; 10 bases line up with TRBD2. CDR3 size: 16 residues. The V and J ends lost 3 bases and 3 bases, in that order; junction bases with no gene match: 4. Germline V gives CDR1 SGHAT, CDR2 FQNNGV. The CDR3 loop reads CASSFGLAGDTGELFF. CDR3 in DNA: TGTGCCAGCAGCTTCGGTCTAGCGGGAGACACCGGGGAGCTGTTTTTT.

J is TRBJ1-4 and V is TRBV4-1; TRBD1 aligns across 7 bases. J lost 6 bases, V lost 5 bases, and 6 bases had no gene match. The germline gives CDR1 MGHRA, CDR2 YSYEKL. This CDR3 comprises 14 residues. The CDR3 DNA follows: TGCGCCAGCAGCATCGACAGGGTTTATGAAAAACTGTTTTTT. Translation: CASSIDRVYEKLFF.

This clone occurred a few times. This rearrangement joins TRBV7-9 to TRBJ1-6; 7 bases align to TRBD1. This CDR3 is 11 amino acids long. V trimming: 4 bases; J trimming: 14 bases; junction bases outside the gene matches: 2. The V gene's germline CDR1 is SEHNR and CDR2 FQNEAQ (reference sequence). Here the CDR3 DNA reads TGTGCCAGCAGCTCACAGGGGTCCCTCCACTTT. This codes for CASSSQGSLHF. Complete variable domain (other parts from reference TRBV7-9 and TRBJ1-6): DTGVSQNPRHKITKRGQNVTFRCDPISEHNRLYWYRQTLGQGPEFLTYFQNEAQLEKSRLLSDRFSAERPKGSFSTLEIQRTEQGDSAMYLCASSSQGSLHFGNGTRLTVT.

The chain links TRBV5-1 to TRBJ1-2; a possible D gene is TRBD1 (5 bases). Germline CDR1 is SGHRS and CDR2 is YFSETQ. Trimming stripped 0 bases from V and 5 bases from J, with 17 bases between. CDR3 size: 16 residues. Here the CDR3 reads CASSLGQNLNLYGYTF. The CDR3 nucleotides read TGCGCCAGCAGCTTGGGACAGAATCTTAACTTATATGGCTACACCTTC.

V usage is TRBV9 and J usage is TRBJ2-7; 14 bases fit TRBD2. Trimming removed 3 bases from V and 6 bases from J; junction bases left unmatched: 5. CDR3 length: 15 residues. Germline V CDR1 and CDR2: SGDLS, YYNGEE. The CDR3 DNA reads TGTGCCAGCAGCGCCACGACTAGCGGGAGGGGCGAGCAGTACTTC. Encoded protein: CASSATTSGRGEQYF.

The rearrangement joins TRBV9 to TRBJ2-3, with 9 bases fitting TRBD2. Germline loops: CDR1 SGDLS, CDR2 YYNGEE. V was clipped by 1 base and J by 4 bases; unmatched bases: 7. The CDR3 spans 16 residues. CDR3 nucleotides: TGTGCCAGCAGCGTACGTAGCGGGAGACTTCCAGATACGCAGTATTTT. Amino acids: CASSVRSGRLPDTQYF.

The chain uses TRBV4-3 and TRBJ1-6; no firm D call. V was clipped by 2 bases and J by 3 bases, with 11 bases between them. Germline V gene data show CDR1 as LGHNA and CDR2 as YSLEER. The CDR3 is made up of 16 amino acids. The CDR3 is CASSQSGSHYNSPLHF. For the CDR3, the DNA is TGCGCCAGCAGCCAAAGCGGCAGCCACTATAATTCACCCCTCCACTTT.

The J gene is TRBJ2-3, the V gene TRBV7-3, with TRBD2 identical over 13 bases. The CDR3 is made up of 17 amino acids. The V gene end was trimmed by 5 bases and the J gene end by 2 bases; junction bases not matched to a gene: 7. The germline gives CDR1 SGHTA, CDR2 FQGTGA. The DNA of the CDR3 is TGTGCCAGCAGCCCCGGGACTAGCGGGACAGCCACAGATACGCAGTATTTT. Translated: CASSPGTSGTATDTQYF.

V is TRBV19 and J is TRBJ2-5; TRBD1 is a possible D gene (5 bases). With 2 bases removed from V and 2 bases from J, the gap between germline ends came to 12 bases. CDR1 is LNHDA, CDR2 SQIVND, per germline (reference sequence). CDR3 length: 15 residues. As DNA, the CDR3 is TGTGCCAGTAGTATATGGGCAACAGGACAAGAGACCCAGTACTTC. This sequence encodes CASSIWATGQETQYF. Combining the CDR3 with reference TRBV19 and TRBJ2-5 gives the whole variable domain DGGITQSPKYLFRKEGQNVTLSCEQNLNHDAMYWYRQDPGQGLRLIYYSQIVNDFQKGDIAEGYSVSREKKESFPLTVTSAQKNPTAFYLCASSIWATGQETQYFGPGTRLLVL.

This clone was observed a handful of times. V usage is TRBV6-5 and J usage is TRBJ2-2; D not certain. Germline values: CDR1 MNHEY, CDR2 SVGAGI. This CDR3 spans 14 amino acids. V gave up 8 bases and J gave up 1 base, with 11 bases separating them. The CDR3 DNA sequence: TGTGCCAGCGTCCTAGAGGTGAACACCGGGGAGCTGTTTTTT. This sequence encodes CASVLEVNTGELFF.

This chain links TRBV2 with TRBJ1-2, with D possibly TRBD1 on 6 matching bases. V lost 5 bases and J 8 bases, leaving 15 bases between the germline ends. Germline assignment: CDR1 SNHLY and CDR2 FYNNEI. The CDR3 is 13 amino acids. The CDR3 DNA is TGTGCCAGCAGTTATAACAGGGTAGGAGGCTACACCTTC. Translation gives CASSYNRVGGYTF.

This clone showed up just a few times. The chain recombines TRBV7-9 with TRBJ2-3; a weak D match, TRBD1 (5 bases). Germline CDR1 SEHNR, CDR2 FQNEAQ (reference sequence). The CDR3 runs to 16 residues. V was shortened by 1 base and J by 5 bases, with 16 bases between the two germline ends. For the CDR3, the DNA is TGTGCCAGCAGCTTAGACGAGGTGGGGCCCCAAGATACGCAGTATTTT. Its translation is CASSLDEVGPQDTQYF.

J is TRBJ1-2 and V is TRBV19; 7 nucleotides align to TRBD1. The V gene's germline CDR1 is LNHDA and CDR2 SQIVND (reference sequence). The length of the CDR3 is 13 residues. V shed 5 bases, J shed 8 bases, and the junction held 8 bases outside the gene matches. DNA for the CDR3: TGTGCCAGTAGTTACGGACAGGTCGGGGGCTACACCTTC. It encodes CASSYGQVGGYTF.